This T cell receptor beta chain was identified during a study of vaccination and CD4 T cells after COVID-19. Background on the study: Control wells got either CEFX epitopes, HIV-1 Nef peptides, or no peptide at all.

The CDR3 contains 17 residues. Germline V gives CDR1 SEHNR, CDR2 FQNEAQ (reference sequence). The V and J ends lost 2 bases and 5 bases, in that order; junction bases with no gene match: 11. This clonotype was observed a handful of times. Its antigen is not identified. This sample's treatment: roughly ten-day PBMC culture with coronavirus spike peptide pools or control peptides (ViraFEST assay). Sequencing of the DNA from cultured CD4+ T cells was carried out with the Oncomine TCR Beta short-read assay. TCRdb analysed the PCR reads with MiXCR anew, one entry per CDR3 protein. The repertoire holds about 20,000 distinct CDR3 sequences, with about 38% as singletons.

The receptor's source is a human donor who received a COVID-19 vaccine. The V and J genes are TRBV7-9 and TRBJ2-3; 9 bases match TRBD2. The starting material was CD4+ T cells from blood, cultured in vitro, obtained before SARS-CoV-2 vaccination. CDR3 sequence: CASSLSPRRGGGDTQYF. Written as DNA, the CDR3 is TGTGCCAGCAGCTTATCGCCGAGGCGGGGGGGCGGAGATACGCAGTATTTT.